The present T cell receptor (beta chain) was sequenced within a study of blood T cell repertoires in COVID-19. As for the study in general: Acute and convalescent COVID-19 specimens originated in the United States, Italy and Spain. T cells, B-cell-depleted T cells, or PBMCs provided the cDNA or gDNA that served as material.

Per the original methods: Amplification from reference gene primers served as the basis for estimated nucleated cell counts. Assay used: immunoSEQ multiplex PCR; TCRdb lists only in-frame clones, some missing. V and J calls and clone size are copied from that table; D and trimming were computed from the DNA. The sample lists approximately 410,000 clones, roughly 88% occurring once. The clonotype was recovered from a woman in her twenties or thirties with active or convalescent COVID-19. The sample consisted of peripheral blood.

This CDR3 reads CASSEGTAFTGELFF. CDR3 sequence (DNA): TGTGCCAGCTCCGAGGGGACAGCTTTCACCGGGGAGCTGTTTTTT. The chain combines TRBV19 with TRBJ2-2; 7 positions agree with TRBD1. Losses at the gene ends were 9 bases for V and 4 bases for J; bases not matched to a gene: 11. CDR1 LNHDA and CDR2 SQIVND come from the germline V gene (reference sequence). The CDR3 is made up of 15 amino acids.